This T cell receptor (beta chain) was identified during a study of cytomegalovirus exposure and HLA in healthy donors. Study background: Later, an analysis reported that the 120 or so validation repertoires had used the same platform as the roughly 720 first-cohort repertoires. General study results and limits: While the bulk of TCR sequences proved rare, some public TCRs turned up in many donors. Associated with cytomegalovirus, according to the listing, were around 160 TCR beta chains.

TCRdb's copy holds only in-frame clones and misses some; the assay was immunoSEQ multiplex PCR. In the table there are 65,000 to 90,000 clones, about 90% of which are singletons. To note about this clone: As yet, its antigen is unknown.

After removal of 2 bases from V and 4 bases from J, the junction contained 3 bases not matched to a gene. There are 14 residues in the CDR3. The germline V gene has CDR1 KGHSH and CDR2 LQKENI. V usage is TRBV18 and J usage is TRBJ2-7; 9 bases agree with TRBD1. The sample consisted of PBMCs. The TCR originated in a woman under 30 in good health and CMV-seropositive. As DNA, the CDR3 is TGTGCCAGCTCACCATTGGACAGGGGTTACGAGCAGTACTTC. Translation: CASSPLDRGYEQYF.